This T cell receptor (beta chain) was recorded in a study of PD-1 blockade in classical Hodgkin lymphoma (dated by TCRdb to 2018 to 2021). Concerning the study at large: Nivolumab dosing was 3 mg/kg intravenously every 2 weeks, continuing until either disease progression or unacceptable toxicity. The study used CyTOF and TCR beta sequencing to define a peripheral blood immune signature of response to PD-1 blockade in classical Hodgkin lymphoma.

The Qiagen DNeasy kit was used to extract genomic DNA both from unsorted PBMCs and from the negatively selected CD4+ and CD8+ fractions. TCR beta CDR3 regions were subjected to amplification by immunoSEQ multiplex PCR with primers that anneal to V and J segments. A synthetic immune receptor repertoire was used to minimize amplification bias, and any remaining bias was removed computationally after sequencing. Turning to the authors' computational methods: Repertoire diversity was quantified as the Shannon entropy index using custom Python scripts. Unsorted, CD4+ and CD8+ repertoires were analyzed separately, except in combined analyses where CD4+ and CD8+ sequences were merged in silico. A clone counted as expanded when the clone's frequency after treatment rose at least 2-fold relative to C1D1, and clones undetected at baseline were given a pseudocount of 0.5. Clones with 0 or 1 copy at C1D1 were defined as singleton clones, while clones with 2 or more copies were defined as non-singleton clones. Clones expanded in unsorted samples were annotated as CD4+, CD8+ or unknown by matching protein sequences in sorted samples from the same patient. Diversity changes from C1D1 to C4D1 were tested in paired samples using Wilcoxon tests. The table comes from immuneACCESS by way of TCRdb, which keeps in-frame sequences with V and J called. Part of the clones is missing from these tables; in studies checked, under half for an unresolved V gene and the rest for unknown reasons. V and J calls and clone size are given by that table; D and trimming were obtained from the DNA. The sample includes 12,000 to 15,000 clones, with more than 80% observed a single time. The top ten clones comprise more than 15% of the sample.

This clone was recorded only once. Its antigen is not yet known. Base-call qualities are not available, and no considerably larger clone is one nucleotide away. V was cut back by 5 bases and J by 5 bases, leaving a gap of 15 bases between them. The germline V gene supplies CDR1 MDHEN and CDR2 SYDVKM. Counted from cysteine to phenylalanine, this CDR3 has 14 amino acids. Just the 42-base CDR3 DNA is kept, in frame starting at base 1. The paper's findings and limits, for the study overall: Lower diversity was observed in patients in whom nivolumab was started less than 1 year after ASCT, and these patients were excluded from later analyses so that confounding by immune reconstitution would be avoided. Only a single clinical trial cohort was studied, and what caused the repertoire differences, possibly disease activity or prior therapy, remained undefined. Trial patients achieving complete response had baseline diversity similar to newly diagnosed patients, whereas partial responders and progressors had significantly lower diversity. CD4+ but not CD8+ TCR diversity rose significantly by C4D1 (p=0.0027 vs p=0.16), most apparent in complete responders (p=0.02). Baseline TCR diversity was reported as lower in newly diagnosed patients than in healthy donors, and lower still in relapsed/refractory patients.

The time point label corresponds to: cycle 4 day 1 (C4D1), after 6 weeks of nivolumab. Relapse after autologous stem cell transplantation had occurred in all trial patients, and cohorts A, B and C were distinguished by prior brentuximab vedotin exposure. The trial cohort comprised around 60 patients with relapsed/refractory classical Hodgkin lymphoma whose best overall responses were complete response, partial response or progressive disease. Single-agent nivolumab was administered to trial patients in the multi-cohort phase II CheckMate 205 trial. An independent review committee assessed best overall response using the 2007 International Working Group response criteria. Trial PBMCs were collected just before the start of nivolumab (C1D1) and during therapy at cycle 2 day 1 and cycle 4 day 1. Peripheral blood was collected in 8 mL Vacutainer Cell Preparation Tubes, from which PBMCs were isolated by centrifugation and then cryopreserved.

This sequence was found in a human donor with classical Hodgkin lymphoma. The starting material was peripheral blood mononuclear cells (PBMCs), obtained before the fourth cycle of nivolumab. Recombination joined TRBV28 with TRBJ2-5; TRBD1 could be the D gene, as 6 bases match. The CDR3 in this case is CASSTIRGPETQYF. At the DNA level, the sequence is TGTGCCAGCAGTACTATCAGGGGTCCTGAGACCCAGTACTTC.